The 11 T cell receptor beta chains in this list originate from one sample, sequenced in a study of cytomegalovirus exposure and HLA in healthy donors. The PCR used 60 Vbeta and 13 Jbeta primers. The repertoire was sequenced with immunoSEQ multiplex PCR; TCRdb's copy has only in-frame clones and lacks some. The table lists about 190,000 clones, around 83% of them singletons. Source material: PBMCs. These receptors were obtained from a woman in her thirties or forties in good health and CMV-seronegative.

This clone was detected a few times. The chain couples TRBV7-9 to TRBJ2-5; perhaps TRBD2 as D (5 bases). Germline V CDR1 and CDR2: SEHNR, FQNEAQ (reference sequence). V was trimmed by 0 bases and J by 5 bases, leaving 13 bases between them. The CDR3 length is 15 residues. The chain's CDR3 is CASSLARRVEETQYF. The CDR3 DNA sequence: TGTGCCAGCAGCTTAGCGCGGCGGGTCGAGGAGACCCAGTACTTC.

The genes are TRBV6-1 and TRBJ1-2; possible D gene TRBD1, 5 bases. The CDR3 sequence is 13 residues long. V lost 4 bases and J lost 1, with 7 bases in between. In germline, CDR1 is MNHNS, CDR2 SASEGT. CDR3 sequence (DNA): TGTGCCAGCAGTGTACAGGTTAACTATGGCTACACCTTC. It encodes CASSVQVNYGYTF.

The J gene is TRBJ2-1, the V gene TRBV5-4; D is possibly TRBD2 (5 bases). Per the germline V gene, CDR1 is SGHNT and CDR2 is YYREEE (reference sequence). Trimming took off 0 bases at V and 0 bases at J, with 10 bases between the two ends. This CDR3 has 16 amino acids. The DNA for the CDR3 is TGTGCCAGCAGCTTGGTGCGGGCCAGCTCCTACAATGAGCAGTTCTTC. Amino acid sequence: CASSLVRASSYNEQFF.

This clone turned up a few times. It is unclear where the CDR3 begins or ends on the DNA, so no DNA is shown, and the CDR3 is as TCRdb lists it. The rearrangement uses TRBV21-1 and TRBJ1-4; the table assigns TRBD1, which was not confirmed against the DNA. TRBV21-1 counts as a pseudogene. The CDR3 is made up of 16 amino acids, end residues included. The CDR3: CASSKVWGQGTEKLFF.

This clone was detected a few times. The chain combines TRBV7-3 with TRBJ2-3; 8 positions agree with TRBD2. After removal of 5 bases from V and 2 bases from J, the junction contained 6 bases not matched to a gene. Germline CDR1 and CDR2: SGHTA and FQGTGA. The CDR3 is 15 amino acids. The CDR3 bases are TGTGCCAGCAGCGTTGCTAGCGGGCCCACAGATACGCAGTATTTT. Amino acids: CASSVASGPTDTQYF.

The V gene is TRBV7-2, the J gene TRBJ1-5; D is unclear. The germline V gene has CDR1 SGHTA and CDR2 FQGNSA. The CDR3 is made up of 15 amino acids. Trimming took off 0 bases at V and 7 bases at J, with 13 bases between the two ends. The DNA for the CDR3 is TGTGCCAGCAGCTTAGCCGTAGGCGTCGGGCAGCCCCAGCATTTT. It yields the protein CASSLAVGVGQPQHF.

The chain is built from TRBV12-5 and TRBJ1-4, with 8 bases aligning to TRBD1. V lost 6 bases to trimming and J lost 3 bases; unmatched junction nucleotides: 3. The CDR3 totals 14 residues. Germline CDR1 reads LGHNT; CDR2 reads FRNRAP. This chain's CDR3 is CASGNRGANEKLFF. For the CDR3, the DNA is TGTGCTAGTGGAAACAGGGGGGCTAATGAAAAACTGTTTTTT.

V usage is TRBV27 and J usage is TRBJ1-2; D remains ambiguous. Germline CDR1 MNHEY, CDR2 SMNVEV (reference sequence). The V end was cut by 2 bases, the J end by 5 bases, with 15 bases between. This CDR3 contains 15 residues. CDR3 sequence reads: CASSLRTSQRYGYTF. The CDR3 nucleotides are TGTGCCAGCAGTTTAAGGACTTCGCAGCGGTATGGCTACACCTTC.

The gene calls are TRBV29-1 and TRBJ2-5; D may be TRBD1 (6 bases). This CDR3 has 13 residues. The ends were cut back, 4 bases at V and 2 bases at J, with 11 bases in the middle. Germline V gene data show CDR1 as SQVTM and CDR2 as ANQGSEA. CDR3 loop: CSVATGQQETQYF. For the CDR3, the DNA is TGCAGCGTTGCGACAGGCCAACAAGAGACCCAGTACTTC.

The genes are TRBV6-1 and TRBJ1-1; D gene uncertain. The ends were cut back, 8 bases at V and 1 base at J, with 14 bases in the middle. The CDR3 is 14 amino acids. Germline lookup yields CDR1 MNHNS and CDR2 SASEGT. CDR3 in amino acids: CASGRVTSNTEAFF. CDR3 bases: TGTGCCAGCGGGAGGGTGACATCGAACACTGAAGCTTTCTTT.

This sequence joins TRBV29-1 and TRBJ2-7; 8 nucleotides line up with TRBD1. Germline CDR1 reads SQVTM; CDR2 reads ANQGSEA. The CDR3 length is 12 residues. Losses at the gene ends were 6 bases for V and 2 bases for J; bases not matched to a gene: 3. The DNA for the CDR3 is TGCAGCGTCCGGACAGGGCCCTACGAGCAGTACTTC. Translating gives CSVRTGPYEQYF.